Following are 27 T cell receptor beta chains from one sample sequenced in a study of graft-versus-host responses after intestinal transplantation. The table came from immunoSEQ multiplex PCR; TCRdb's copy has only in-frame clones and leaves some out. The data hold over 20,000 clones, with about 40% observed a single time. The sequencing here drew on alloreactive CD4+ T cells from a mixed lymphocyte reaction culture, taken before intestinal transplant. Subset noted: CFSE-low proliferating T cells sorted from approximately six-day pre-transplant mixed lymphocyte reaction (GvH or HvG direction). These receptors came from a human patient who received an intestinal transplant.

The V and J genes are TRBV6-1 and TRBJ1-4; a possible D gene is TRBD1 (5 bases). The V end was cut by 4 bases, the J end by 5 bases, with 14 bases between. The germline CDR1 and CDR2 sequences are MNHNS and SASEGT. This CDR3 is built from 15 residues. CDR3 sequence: CASSVQGAGNEKLFF. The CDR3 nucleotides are TGTGCCAGCAGTGTCCAGGGTGCGGGGAATGAAAAACTGTTTTTT.

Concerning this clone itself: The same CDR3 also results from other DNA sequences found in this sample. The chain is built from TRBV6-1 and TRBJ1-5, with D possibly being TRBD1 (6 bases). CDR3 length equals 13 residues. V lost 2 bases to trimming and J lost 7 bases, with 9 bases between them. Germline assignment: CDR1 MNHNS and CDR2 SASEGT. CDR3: CASSETGFQPQHF. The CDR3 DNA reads TGTGCCAGCAGTGAAACAGGGTTCCAGCCCCAGCATTTT.

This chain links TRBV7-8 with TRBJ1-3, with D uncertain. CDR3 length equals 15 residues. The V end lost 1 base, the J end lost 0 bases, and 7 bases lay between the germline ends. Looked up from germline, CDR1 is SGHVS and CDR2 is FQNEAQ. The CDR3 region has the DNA TGTGCCAGCAGCTTAGGACACCACTCTGGAAACACCATATATTTT. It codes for CASSLGHHSGNTIYF.

The CDR3 spells CASSPLAGDTDTQYF. In DNA, the CDR3 is TGTGCCAGCAGCCCTTTAGCGGGAGACACAGATACGCAGTATTTT. The rearrangement uses TRBV13 and TRBJ2-3, with 9 bases identical to TRBD2. CDR1 is PRHDT and CDR2 is FYEKMQ in the germline V gene (reference sequence). After removal of 5 bases from V and 2 bases from J, the junction contained 5 bases not matched to a gene. The CDR3 extends over 15 amino acids.

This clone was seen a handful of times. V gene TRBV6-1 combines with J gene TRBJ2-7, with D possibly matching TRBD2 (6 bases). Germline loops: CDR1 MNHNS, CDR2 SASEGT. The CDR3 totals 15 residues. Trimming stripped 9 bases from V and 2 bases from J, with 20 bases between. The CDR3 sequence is CASKPGLSPTYEQYF. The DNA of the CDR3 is TGTGCCAGTAAACCGGGACTCTCGCCTACCTACGAGCAGTACTTC.

The CDR3 reads CASSLGPSGYYNSPLHF. The CDR3 DNA is TGTGCCAGCAGCTTGGGACCTAGTGGATACTATAATTCACCCCTCCACTTT. The chain combines TRBV5-4 with TRBJ1-6; no firm D call. This CDR3 has 17 amino acids. Trimming stripped 0 bases from V and 3 bases from J, with 13 bases between. Germline V lookup: CDR1 SGHNT, CDR2 YYREEE (reference sequence).

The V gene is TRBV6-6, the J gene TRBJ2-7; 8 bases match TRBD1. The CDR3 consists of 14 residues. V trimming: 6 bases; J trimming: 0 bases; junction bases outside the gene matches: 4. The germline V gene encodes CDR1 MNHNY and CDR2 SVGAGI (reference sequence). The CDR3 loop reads CASRPTGGSYEQYF. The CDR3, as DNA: TGTGCCAGCAGACCCACAGGGGGCTCCTACGAGCAGTACTTC.

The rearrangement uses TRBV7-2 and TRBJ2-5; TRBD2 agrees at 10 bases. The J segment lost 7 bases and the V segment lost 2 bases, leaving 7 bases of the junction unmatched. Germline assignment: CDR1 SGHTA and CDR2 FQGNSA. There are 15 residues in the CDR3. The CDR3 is CASSLLPSGRGTQYF. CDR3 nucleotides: TGTGCCAGCAGCTTATTGCCTAGCGGGAGAGGGACCCAGTACTTC.

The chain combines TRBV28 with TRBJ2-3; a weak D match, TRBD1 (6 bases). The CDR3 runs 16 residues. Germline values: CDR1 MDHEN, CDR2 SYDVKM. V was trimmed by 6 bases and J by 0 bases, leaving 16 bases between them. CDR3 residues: CASRPGTIPSTDTQYF. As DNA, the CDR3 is TGTGCCAGCAGACCTGGGACAATACCTAGCACAGATACGCAGTATTTT. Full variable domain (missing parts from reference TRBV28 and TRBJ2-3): DVKVTQSSRYLVKRTGEKVFLECVQDMDHENMFWYRQDPGLGLRLIYFSYDVKMKEKGDIPEGYSVSREKKERFSLILESASTNQTSMYLCASRPGTIPSTDTQYFGPGTRLTVL.

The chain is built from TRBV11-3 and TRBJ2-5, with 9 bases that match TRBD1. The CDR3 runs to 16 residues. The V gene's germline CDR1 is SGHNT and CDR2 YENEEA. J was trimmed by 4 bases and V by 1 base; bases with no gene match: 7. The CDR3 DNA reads TGTGCCAGCAGCTTAGTGGGGACAGGGACCGTAGAGACCCAGTACTTC. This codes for CASSLVGTGTVETQYF.

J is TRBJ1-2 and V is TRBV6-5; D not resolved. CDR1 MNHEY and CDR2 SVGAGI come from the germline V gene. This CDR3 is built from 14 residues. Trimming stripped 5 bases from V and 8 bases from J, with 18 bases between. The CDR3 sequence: CASSGGWEGRGYTF. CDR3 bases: TGTGCCAGCAGTGGTGGGTGGGAGGGTCGGGGCTACACCTTC.

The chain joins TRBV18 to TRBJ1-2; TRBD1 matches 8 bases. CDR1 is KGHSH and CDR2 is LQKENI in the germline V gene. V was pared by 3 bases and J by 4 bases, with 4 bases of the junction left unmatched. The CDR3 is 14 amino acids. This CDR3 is CASSPTGESYGYTF. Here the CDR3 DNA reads TGTGCCAGCTCACCGACAGGGGAAAGCTATGGCTACACCTTC.

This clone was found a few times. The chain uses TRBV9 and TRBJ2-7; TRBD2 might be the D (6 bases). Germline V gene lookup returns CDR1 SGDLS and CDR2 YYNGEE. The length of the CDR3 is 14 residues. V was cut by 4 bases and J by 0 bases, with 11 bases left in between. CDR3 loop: CASSFSGGSYEQYF. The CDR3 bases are TGTGCCAGCAGCTTTAGCGGAGGCTCCTACGAGCAGTACTTC. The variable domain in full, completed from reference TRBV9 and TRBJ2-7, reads DSGVTQTPKHLITATGQRVTLRCSPRSGDLSVYWYQQSLDQGLQFLIQYYNGEERAKGNILERFSAQQFPDLHSELNLSSLELGDSALYFCASSFSGGSYEQYFGPGTRLTVT.

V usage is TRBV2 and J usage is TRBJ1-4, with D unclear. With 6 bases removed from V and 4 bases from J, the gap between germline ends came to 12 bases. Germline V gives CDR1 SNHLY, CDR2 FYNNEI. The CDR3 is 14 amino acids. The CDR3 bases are TGTGCCAGCAGCGACCGGGTTTTTAATGAAAAACTGTTTTTT. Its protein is CASSDRVFNEKLFF. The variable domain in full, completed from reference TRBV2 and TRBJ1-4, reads EPEVTQTPSHQVTQMGQEVILRCVPISNHLYFYWYRQILGQKVEFLVSFYNNEISEKSEIFDDQFSVERPDGSNFTLKIRSTKLEDSAMYFCASSDRVFNEKLFFGSGTQLSVL.

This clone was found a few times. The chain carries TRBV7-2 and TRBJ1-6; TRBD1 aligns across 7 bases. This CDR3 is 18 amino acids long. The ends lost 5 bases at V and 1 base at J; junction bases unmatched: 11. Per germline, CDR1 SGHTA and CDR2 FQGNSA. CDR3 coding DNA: TGTGCCAGCAGCCTCAGGACAGGAGCTATTTCCTATAATTCACCCCTCCACTTT. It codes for CASSLRTGAISYNSPLHF.

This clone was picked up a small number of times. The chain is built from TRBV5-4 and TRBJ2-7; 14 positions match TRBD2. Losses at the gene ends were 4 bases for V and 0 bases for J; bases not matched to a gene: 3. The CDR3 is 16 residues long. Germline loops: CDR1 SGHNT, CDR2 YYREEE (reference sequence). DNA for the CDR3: TGTGCCAGCAGCGCGACTAGCGGGAGGGCCTCCTACGAGCAGTACTTC. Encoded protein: CASSATSGRASYEQYF.

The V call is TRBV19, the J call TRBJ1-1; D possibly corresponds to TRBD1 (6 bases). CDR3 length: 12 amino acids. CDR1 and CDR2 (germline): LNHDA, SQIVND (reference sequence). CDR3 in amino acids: CVSGTTNTEAFF. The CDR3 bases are TGTGTCTCAGGGACAACGAACACTGAAGCTTTCTTT.

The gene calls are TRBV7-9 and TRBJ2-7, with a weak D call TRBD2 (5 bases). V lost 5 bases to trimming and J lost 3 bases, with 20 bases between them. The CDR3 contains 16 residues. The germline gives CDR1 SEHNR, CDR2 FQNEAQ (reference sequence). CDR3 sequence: CASSTHPGAEYYEQYF. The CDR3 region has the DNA TGTGCCAGCAGCACTCACCCCGGAGCGGAATACTACGAGCAGTACTTC.

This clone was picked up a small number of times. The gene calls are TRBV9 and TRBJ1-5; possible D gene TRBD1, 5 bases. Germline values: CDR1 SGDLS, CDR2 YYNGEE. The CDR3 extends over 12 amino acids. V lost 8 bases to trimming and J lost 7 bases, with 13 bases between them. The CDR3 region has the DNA TGTGCCAGTCCCCAGGGCTGGCAGCCCCAGCATTTT. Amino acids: CASPQGWQPQHF.

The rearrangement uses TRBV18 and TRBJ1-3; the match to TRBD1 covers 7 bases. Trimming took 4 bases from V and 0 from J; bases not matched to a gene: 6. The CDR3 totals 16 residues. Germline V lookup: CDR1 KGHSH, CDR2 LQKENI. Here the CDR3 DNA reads TGTGCCAGCTCACTATTAAGGGACAGCTCTGGAAACACCATATATTTT. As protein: CASSLLRDSSGNTIYF.

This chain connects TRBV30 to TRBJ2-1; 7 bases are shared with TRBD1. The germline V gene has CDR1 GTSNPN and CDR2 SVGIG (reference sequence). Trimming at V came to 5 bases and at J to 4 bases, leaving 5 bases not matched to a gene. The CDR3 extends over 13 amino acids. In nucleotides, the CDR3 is TGTGCCTGGGCCTACAGGGGATACAATGAGCAGTTCTTC. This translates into CAWAYRGYNEQFF.

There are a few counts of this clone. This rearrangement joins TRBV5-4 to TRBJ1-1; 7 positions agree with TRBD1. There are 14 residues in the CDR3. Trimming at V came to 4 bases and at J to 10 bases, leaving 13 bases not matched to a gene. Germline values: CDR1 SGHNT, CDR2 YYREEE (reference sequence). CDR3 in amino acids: CASSMLPGTVGAFF. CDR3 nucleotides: TGTGCCAGCAGCATGTTGCCCGGGACAGTGGGAGCTTTCTTT.

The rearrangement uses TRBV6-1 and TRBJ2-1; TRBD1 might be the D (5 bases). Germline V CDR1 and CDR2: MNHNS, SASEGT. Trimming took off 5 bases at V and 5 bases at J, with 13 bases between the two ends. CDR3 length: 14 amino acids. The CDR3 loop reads CASSYSRVDNEQFF. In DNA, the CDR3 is TGTGCCAGCAGTTATAGCAGGGTGGACAATGAGCAGTTCTTC.

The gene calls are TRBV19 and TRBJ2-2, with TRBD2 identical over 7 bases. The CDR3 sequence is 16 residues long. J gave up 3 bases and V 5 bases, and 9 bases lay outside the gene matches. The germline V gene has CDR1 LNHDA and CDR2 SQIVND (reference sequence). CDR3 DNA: TGTGCCAGTAGTTATAGCGGGCGGATATACACCGGGGAGCTGTTTTTT. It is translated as CASSYSGRIYTGELFF.

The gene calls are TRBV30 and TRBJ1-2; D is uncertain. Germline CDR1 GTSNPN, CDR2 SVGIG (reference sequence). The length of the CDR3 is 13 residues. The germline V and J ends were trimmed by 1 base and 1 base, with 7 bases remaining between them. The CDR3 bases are TGTGCCTGGAGTGGGCAGGTTAACTATGGCTACACCTTC. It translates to CAWSGQVNYGYTF.

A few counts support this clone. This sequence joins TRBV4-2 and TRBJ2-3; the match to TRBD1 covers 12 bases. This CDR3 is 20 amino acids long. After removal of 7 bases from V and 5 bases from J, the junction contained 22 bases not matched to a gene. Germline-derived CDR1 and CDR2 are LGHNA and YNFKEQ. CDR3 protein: CASKADGKPRDRGPRDTQYF. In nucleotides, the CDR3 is TGTGCCAGCAAGGCCGACGGGAAACCGCGGGACAGGGGGCCAAGAGATACGCAGTATTTT.

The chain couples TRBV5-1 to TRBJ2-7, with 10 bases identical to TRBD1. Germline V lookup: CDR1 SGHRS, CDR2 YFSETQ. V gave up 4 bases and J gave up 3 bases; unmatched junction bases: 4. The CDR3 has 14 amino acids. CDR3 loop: CASSPGQGNYEQYF. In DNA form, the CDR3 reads TGCGCCAGCAGCCCGGGACAGGGGAACTACGAGCAGTACTTC. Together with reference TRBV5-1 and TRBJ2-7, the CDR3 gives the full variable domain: KAGVTQTPRYLIKTRGQQVTLSCSPISGHRSVSWYQQTPGQGLQFLFEYFSETQRNKGNFPGRFSGRQFSNSRSEMNVSTLELGDSALYLCASSPGQGNYEQYFGPGTRLTVT.